This entry lists 28 T cell receptor beta chains sequenced from one sample in a study of T cell therapy after organ transplantation. The time point was: 4-8 weeks after completion of therapy. Clones were read by immunoSEQ multiplex PCR, and TCRdb kept only the in-frame ones, dropping some. The sample lists approximately 20,000 clones, roughly four fifths occurring once. Their target antigens are unknown. This specimen consisted of CD8+ T cells from blood, obtained after autologous CMV-specific T cell therapy. The receptor set was obtained from a human patient who had received a solid organ transplant and had CMV disease. The T cells may partly be graft donor cells.

The rearrangement uses TRBV11-3 and TRBJ2-5; 14 bases fit TRBD2. V was pared by 5 bases and J by 5 bases, with 7 bases of the junction left unmatched. Germline assignment: CDR1 SGHNT and CDR2 YENEEA. The CDR3 covers 16 residues. CDR3 region: CASSPGLAGAGETQYF. CDR3 DNA sequence: TGTGCCAGCAGCCCGGGACTAGCGGGAGCGGGGGAGACCCAGTACTTC.

The V call is TRBV4-1, the J call TRBJ1-6, with D perhaps matching TRBD1 (6 bases). This CDR3 is 16 amino acids long. Looked up from germline, CDR1 is MGHRA and CDR2 is YSYEKL. With 4 bases removed from V and 3 bases from J, the gap between germline ends came to 13 bases. The CDR3 is CASSLPDRVYNSPLHF. The CDR3 coding sequence is TGCGCCAGCAGCCTACCGGACAGAGTCTATAATTCACCCCTCCACTTT.

The chain joins TRBV7-9 to TRBJ2-3, with TRBD2 matching 7 bases. The CDR3 spans 15 residues. The V gene end was trimmed by 5 bases and the J gene end by 7 bases; junction bases not matched to a gene: 12. Germline V CDR1 and CDR2: SEHNR, FQNEAQ (reference sequence). Written as DNA, the CDR3 is TGTGCCAGCAGCCTATTCTCGGGAGGTGCATATACGCAGTATTTT. Encoded protein: CASSLFSGGAYTQYF.

The chain employs TRBV5-6 and TRBJ2-1, with unresolved D. This CDR3 contains 14 residues. In germline, CDR1 is SGHDT, CDR2 YYEEEE. Trimming cost V 4 bases and J 9 bases, with 17 bases left between them. CDR3 nucleotide sequence: TGTGCCAGCAGCCCTCAGACCAGCGTCGGTGAGCAGTTCTTC. Its translation: CASSPQTSVGEQFF.

The chain has TRBV6-5 and TRBJ2-7; no firm D call. Germline lookup yields CDR1 MNHEY and CDR2 SVGAGI. The CDR3 is 13 amino acids. V lost 3 bases and J 2 bases, leaving 8 bases between the germline ends. CDR3 sequence: CASSYRGTYEQYF. In DNA, the CDR3 is TGTGCCAGCAGTTATCGTGGGACCTACGAGCAGTACTTC.

This sequence joins TRBV5-5 and TRBJ1-1; D remains unclear. The CDR3 length is 17 residues. From germline, CDR1 is SGHKS and CDR2 YYEKEE (reference sequence). Trimming pared 3 bases from V and 2 bases from J, leaving 20 bases between. CDR3 sequence: CASSSPSVGWGNTEAFF. The CDR3 region has the DNA TGTGCCAGCAGCTCACCTTCTGTCGGGTGGGGTAACACTGAAGCTTTCTTT. The full variable domain, with the rest looked up from reference TRBV5-5 and TRBJ1-1, is DAGVTQSPTHLIKTRGQQVTLRCSPISGHKSVSWYQQVLGQGPQFIFQYYEKEERGRGNFPDRFSARQFPNYSSELNVNALLLGDSALYLCASSSPSVGWGNTEAFFGQGTRLTVV.

This clone turned up a few times. This chain joins TRBV20-1 and TRBJ1-2; D gene ambiguous. V lost 2 bases and J 4 bases, leaving 2 bases between the germline ends. Germline V gene data show CDR1 as DFQATT and CDR2 as SNEGSKA (reference sequence). This CDR3 is built from 10 residues. The CDR3 region has the DNA TGCAGTGCTAGACTCTATGGCTACACCTTC. It translates to CSARLYGYTF.

The genes are TRBV4-2 and TRBJ2-6; D might be TRBD1 or TRBD2, each matching 5 bases. The germline V and J ends were trimmed by 5 bases and 2 bases, with 22 bases remaining between them. Germline V gives CDR1 LGHNA, CDR2 YNFKEQ. The CDR3 has 19 amino acids. The CDR3 sequence: CASSLGSGSHYAGANVLTF. CDR3 nucleotides: TGTGCCAGCAGCTTGGGTTCAGGGAGCCACTACGCTGGGGCCAACGTCCTGACTTTC.

The chain links TRBV6-1 to TRBJ1-5, with 7 positions matching TRBD1. This CDR3 has 15 residues. V was pared by 2 bases and J by 5 bases, with 6 bases of the junction left unmatched. CDR1 and CDR2 from the germline V gene are MNHNS and SASEGT. The CDR3 is CASSERDSPYQPQHF. CDR3 in DNA: TGTGCCAGCAGTGAACGGGACAGTCCTTATCAGCCCCAGCATTTT.

The rearrangement joins TRBV5-6 to TRBJ1-1; 8 bases line up with TRBD1. From germline, CDR1 is SGHDT and CDR2 YYEEEE. V was pared by 3 bases and J by 3 bases, with 7 bases of the junction left unmatched. CDR3 length: 15 amino acids. CDR3 sequence reads: CASSWPQGADTEAFF. DNA of the CDR3: TGTGCCAGCAGCTGGCCCCAGGGGGCGGACACTGAAGCTTTCTTT.

The V call is TRBV6-4, the J call TRBJ2-3; D is unresolved. This CDR3 has 15 amino acids. Germline CDR1 is MRHNA and CDR2 is SNTAGT. V was clipped by 0 bases and J by 3 bases, with 10 bases between them. The CDR3 DNA sequence: TGTGCCAGCAGTGACTCGATGGGTTCGACAGATACGCAGTATTTT. This encodes CASSDSMGSTDTQYF.

J is TRBJ2-3 and V is TRBV6-5, with 7 bases lining up with TRBD1. CDR3 length equals 15 residues. Germline assignment: CDR1 MNHEY and CDR2 SVGAGI. J was trimmed by 3 bases and V by 2 bases; bases with no gene match: 5. CDR3 bases: TGTGCCAGCAGTTACGGATCAGGGGGAACAGATACGCAGTATTTT. Its protein is CASSYGSGGTDTQYF.

The chain combines TRBV30 with TRBJ1-1, with no clear D. Germline-derived CDR1 and CDR2 are GTSNPN and SVGIG (reference sequence). The CDR3 sequence is 13 residues long. The V end was cut by 3 bases, the J end by 0 bases, with 8 bases between. CDR3 in amino acids: CAWSYAMNTEAFF. The CDR3 DNA sequence: TGTGCCTGGAGCTACGCCATGAACACTGAAGCTTTCTTT.

This clone was seen a handful of times. V gene TRBV27 combines with J gene TRBJ1-6; maybe TRBD1 (5 bases). The CDR3 contains 14 residues. Per germline, CDR1 MNHEY and CDR2 SMNVEV (reference sequence). V was cut by 5 bases and J by 10 bases, with 15 bases left in between. CDR3: CASSQTGPHSPLHF. CDR3 DNA sequence: TGTGCCAGCAGTCAGACGGGGCCCCACTCACCCCTCCACTTT.

The V call is TRBV10-3, the J call TRBJ2-5, with TRBD1 matching over 7 bases. J was trimmed by 0 bases and V by 3 bases; bases with no gene match: 1. Looked up from germline, CDR1 is ENHRY and CDR2 is SYGVKD. The CDR3 extends over 14 amino acids. In DNA, the CDR3 is TGTGCCATCAGTGAACAGGGGTACCAAGAGACCCAGTACTTC. Translating gives CAISEQGYQETQYF.

The CDR3 DNA sequence: TGCGCCAGCAGCCCGGGACAGGGGGACTACGAGCAGTACTTC. Its protein product is CASSPGQGDYEQYF. V gene TRBV4-3 combines with J gene TRBJ2-7, with 11 bases fitting TRBD1. The CDR3 is made up of 14 amino acids. Trimming cost V 4 bases and J 3 bases; bases outside gene matches: 2. Per germline, CDR1 LGHNA and CDR2 YSLEER.

V is TRBV19 and J is TRBJ1-1; D is unresolved. Between the trimmed V and J ends, which lost 3 bases and 5 bases, there was a span of 7 bases. Per germline, CDR1 LNHDA and CDR2 SQIVND (reference sequence). The CDR3 is 12 amino acids. CDR3 amino acids: CASSIGRTEAFF. The DNA of the CDR3 is TGTGCCAGTAGTATCGGGAGGACTGAAGCTTTCTTT. Drawing the rest from reference TRBV19 and TRBJ1-1, the complete variable domain is DGGITQSPKYLFRKEGQNVTLSCEQNLNHDAMYWYRQDPGQGLRLIYYSQIVNDFQKGDIAEGYSVSREKKESFPLTVTSAQKNPTAFYLCASSIGRTEAFFGQGTRLTVV.

The V gene is TRBV9, the J gene TRBJ2-1; D is ambiguous. The germline V and J ends were trimmed by 3 bases and 3 bases, with 13 bases remaining between them. The CDR3 covers 15 residues. Looked up from germline, CDR1 is SGDLS and CDR2 is YYNGEE. In DNA form, the CDR3 reads TGTGCCAGCAGCGCCGACGCAGGCGGCTACAATGAGCAGTTCTTC. It encodes CASSADAGGYNEQFF. The full variable domain, with the rest looked up from reference TRBV9 and TRBJ2-1, is DSGVTQTPKHLITATGQRVTLRCSPRSGDLSVYWYQQSLDQGLQFLIQYYNGEERAKGNILERFSAQQFPDLHSELNLSSLELGDSALYFCASSADAGGYNEQFFGPGTRLTVL.

V is TRBV9 and J is TRBJ2-5, with 9 bases matching TRBD2. The J segment lost 5 bases and the V segment lost 0 bases, leaving 11 bases of the junction unmatched. Germline-derived CDR1 and CDR2 are SGDLS and YYNGEE. This CDR3 has 17 amino acids. DNA for the CDR3: TGTGCCAGCAGCGTAGCTTGGCGCGGGAGGGCCTTGGAGACCCAGTACTTC. Translating gives CASSVAWRGRALETQYF.

In its sample, this clone was seen a few times. The rearrangement joins TRBV6-6 to TRBJ2-2, with 7 bases matching TRBD1. In germline, CDR1 is MNHNY, CDR2 SVGAGI (reference sequence). V was pared by 2 bases and J by 6 bases, with 6 bases of the junction left unmatched. This CDR3 is built from 15 residues. As DNA, the CDR3 is TGTGCCAGCAGTTACGTACTTCAGGGGGCCGGGGAGCTGTTTTTT. Protein product: CASSYVLQGAGELFF.

The chain joins TRBV25-1 to TRBJ2-2; the D call may be TRBD1 or TRBD2 (6 bases each). Deletions cut 6 bases from V and 4 bases from J, with 18 bases between. There are 16 residues in the CDR3. Germline V CDR1 and CDR2: MGHDK, SYGVNS. The CDR3 here is CASSVTGAGPTGELFF. The CDR3, as DNA: TGTGCCAGCAGCGTCACGGGGGCAGGTCCCACCGGGGAGCTGTTTTTT.

This sequence joins TRBV7-9 and TRBJ2-5; 8 nucleotides agree with TRBD2. The CDR3 has 15 residues. Germline V lookup: CDR1 SEHNR, CDR2 FQNEAQ (reference sequence). Trimming removed 3 bases from V and 0 bases from J; junction bases left unmatched: 3. CDR3 in amino acids: CASSFRGGNQETQYF. CDR3 in DNA: TGTGCCAGCAGCTTTCGCGGGGGGAACCAAGAGACCCAGTACTTC.

This clone was detected only once. The chain uses TRBV25-1 and TRBJ1-1; D uncertain. The germline gives CDR1 MGHDK, CDR2 SYGVNS. Trimming cost V 5 bases and J 1 base, with 11 bases left between them. The CDR3 has 14 residues. CDR3 bases: TGTGCCAGCAGTCACTCGGGCAGGAACACTGAAGCTTTCTTT. Residues: CASSHSGRNTEAFF.

This chain uses TRBV7-2 with TRBJ2-7; 12 bases align to TRBD2. CDR1 is SGHTA and CDR2 is FQGNSA in the germline V gene. V trimming: 6 bases; J trimming: 4 bases; junction bases outside the gene matches: 16. CDR3 length: 18 amino acids. In DNA form, the CDR3 reads TGTGCCAGCAGTTGGACTAGCGGGACCCGAGAGGGGGGATACGAGCAGTACTTC. It is translated as CASSWTSGTREGGYEQYF.

V usage is TRBV6-4 and J usage is TRBJ2-6; TRBD1 or TRBD2 may be the D gene (5 bases each). V was cut by 8 bases and J by 0 bases, with 11 bases left in between. The CDR3 consists of 15 residues. Germline V gene data show CDR1 as MRHNA and CDR2 as SNTAGT. This chain's CDR3 is CASGDGTSGANVLTF. DNA of the CDR3: TGTGCCAGCGGGGACGGGACCTCTGGGGCCAACGTCCTGACTTTC.

The rearrangement links TRBV27 to TRBJ1-5, with D unresolved. This CDR3 spans 15 amino acids. CDR1 is MNHEY, CDR2 SMNVEV, per germline (reference sequence). V dropped 2 bases and J dropped 4 bases, with 12 bases sitting between them. DNA for the CDR3: TGTGCCAGCAGTTTAATACCCCCCGGGAATCAGCCCCAGCATTTT. Its protein is CASSLIPPGNQPQHF.

V and J are TRBV4-3 and TRBJ1-1; 7 bases are a match to TRBD1. The CDR3 contains 13 residues. Trimming at V came to 2 bases and at J to 7 bases, leaving 4 bases not matched to a gene. Germline assignment: CDR1 LGHNA and CDR2 YSLEER. CDR3 region: CASSQMTGREAFF. In DNA form, the CDR3 reads TGCGCCAGCAGCCAAATGACAGGGCGTGAAGCTTTCTTT.

The CDR3 loop is CASSYHGGADYEQYF. The DNA of the CDR3 is TGTGCCAGCAGTTACCACGGGGGGGCCGACTACGAGCAGTACTTC. This chain uses TRBV6-5 with TRBJ2-7; TRBD2 aligns across 8 bases. Trimming removed 2 bases from V and 3 bases from J; junction bases left unmatched: 6. CDR3 length equals 15 residues. Germline V gene data show CDR1 as MNHEY and CDR2 as SVGAGI.